Listed here are 4 T cell receptor beta chains from one sample, sequenced in a study of beta chain features in type 1 diabetes. Overall study findings and caveats: Moderate but significant shortening of TCRB CDR3s was recorded in all four CD4+ subsets from Type 1 diabetes patients.

For these TCRs, the target antigens are not known. Expressed TCRB transcripts were sequenced because the isolated RNA had all been reverse transcribed beforehand. Libraries were prepared by immunoSEQ multiplex PCR; TCRdb keeps only in-frame clonotypes and omits some of them. The data show some 160,000 clones, around 9.7% seen once. Sequencing was carried out using central memory CD4+ T cells from blood. Receptors were obtained from a woman in her 30s with type 1 diabetes.

V gene TRBV27 combines with J gene TRBJ2-7; 9 nucleotides line up with TRBD1. With 1 base clipped from V and 5 bases from J, the junction kept 3 bases outside the gene matches. CDR3 size: 14 residues. Germline lookup yields CDR1 MNHEY and CDR2 SMNVEV (reference sequence). The CDR3 DNA sequence: TGTGCCAGCAGTTTATTTGGACAGGGGAACGAGCAGTACTTC. The encoded protein is CASSLFGQGNEQYF.

This sequence joins TRBV9 and TRBJ2-5; no firm D call. CDR3 size: 13 residues. Trimming shortened V by 4 bases and J by 1 base, and 8 bases separated the two germline ends. Looked up from germline, CDR1 is SGDLS and CDR2 is YYNGEE. The CDR3 loop is CASSIGPQETQYF. DNA for the CDR3: TGTGCCAGCAGCATAGGGCCCCAAGAGACCCAGTACTTC.

This clone appeared a few times. J is TRBJ2-3 and V is TRBV4-1; D possibly corresponds to TRBD2 (7 bases). V lost 3 bases to trimming and J lost 2 bases, with 15 bases between them. CDR1 and CDR2 (germline): MGHRA, YSYEKL. The CDR3 is 16 residues long. CDR3 amino acids: CASSQSRGTNTDTQYF. In nucleotides, the CDR3 is TGCGCCAGCAGCCAGTCAAGGGGGACTAACACAGATACGCAGTATTTT.

This clone was seen a few times. The rearrangement links TRBV7-9 to TRBJ2-7; 8 nucleotides line up with TRBD2. CDR3 size: 15 residues. Looked up from germline, CDR1 is SEHNR and CDR2 is FQNEAQ (reference sequence). The V and J ends lost 5 bases and 4 bases, in that order; junction bases with no gene match: 10. The CDR3 loop is CASSPVGTRIYEQYF. CDR3 sequence (DNA): TGTGCCAGCAGCCCGGTGGGGACTAGGATATACGAGCAGTACTTC.